The 27 T cell receptor beta chains given below trace back to one sample, sequenced in a study of cytomegalovirus exposure and HLA in healthy donors. Primers for the PCR totalled 60 Vbeta and 13 Jbeta. Libraries were prepared by immunoSEQ multiplex PCR; TCRdb keeps only in-frame clonotypes and omits some of them. Found here are roughly 49,000 clones, 81% of them singletons; the top ten hold 2.5%. The sequenced sample consisted of PBMCs. The receptors stem from a boy aged 10-17 years in good health and CMV-seropositive.

This rearrangement joins TRBV7-9 to TRBJ1-3; D call uncertain. Per the germline V gene, CDR1 is SEHNR and CDR2 is FQNEAQ (reference sequence). The CDR3 totals 15 residues. V gave up 5 bases and J gave up 4 bases, with 15 bases separating them. The DNA for the CDR3 is TGTGCCAGCAGCCCGCGACTGCCATTGGGAAACACCATATATTTT. It translates to CASSPRLPLGNTIYF.

The gene calls are TRBV10-3 and TRBJ1-5, with D possibly matching TRBD1 (6 bases). Per the germline V gene, CDR1 is ENHRY and CDR2 is SYGVKD. The CDR3 consists of 13 residues. The V end was cut by 10 bases, the J end by 3 bases, with 13 bases between. The CDR3 region is CATQDRANQPQHF. The CDR3, as DNA: TGTGCCACCCAGGACAGAGCCAATCAGCCCCAGCATTTT.

The V call is TRBV15, the J call TRBJ2-1, with TRBD2 as a possible D gene (5 bases). There are 17 residues in the CDR3. The ends were cut back, 1 base at V and 7 bases at J, with 20 bases in the middle. Germline V CDR1 and CDR2: LNHNV, YYDKDF (reference sequence). In nucleotides, the CDR3 is TGTGCCACCAGCAGAGGTCTGGGGTGGAGGATTAGAAATGAGCAGTTCTTC. Translating it yields CATSRGLGWRIRNEQFF.

This clone was seen only once. Other DNA sequences of this sample code for an identical CDR3. CDR3 region: CASRFRPSSYNEQFF. DNA of the CDR3: TGCGCCAGCAGATTCAGGCCAAGCTCCTACAATGAGCAGTTCTTC. The chain employs TRBV5-1 and TRBJ2-1; D not resolved. CDR3 length: 15 residues. Germline V gene data show CDR1 as SGHRS and CDR2 as YFSETQ. V lost 5 bases to trimming and J lost 0 bases, with 12 bases between them. Based on the CDR3 plus reference TRBV5-1 and TRBJ2-1, the full variable domain is KAGVTQTPRYLIKTRGQQVTLSCSPISGHRSVSWYQQTPGQGLQFLFEYFSETQRNKGNFPGRFSGRQFSNSRSEMNVSTLELGDSALYLCASRFRPSSYNEQFFGPGTRLTVL.

This clone showed up just a few times. CDR3 DNA: TGCGCCAGCAGCCAAGACTACCAACTAGCGGGGGGGCTGGAGCAGTACTTC. This sequence encodes CASSQDYQLAGGLEQYF. The chain is built from TRBV4-1 and TRBJ2-7; 13 bases align to TRBD2. The CDR3 is made up of 17 amino acids. CDR1 is MGHRA, CDR2 YSYEKL, per germline. J gave up 7 bases and V 0 bases, and 9 bases lay outside the gene matches.

This chain links TRBV7-2 with TRBJ2-3, with a tentative D call TRBD2 (6 bases). The germline gives CDR1 SGHTA, CDR2 FQGNSA. V lost 3 bases and J lost 4, with 11 bases in between. The CDR3 runs to 14 residues. The CDR3 region has the DNA TGTGCCAGCAGCTTCGGCGGGGTGGCAGATACGCAGTATTTT. This codes for CASSFGGVADTQYF. Full variable domain (rest looked up from reference TRBV7-2 and TRBJ2-3): GAGVSQSPSNKVTEKGKDVELRCDPISGHTALYWYRQSLGQGLEFLIYFQGNSAPDKSGLPSDRFSAERTGGSVSTLTIQRTQQEDSAVYLCASSFGGVADTQYFGPGTRLTVL.

The rearrangement links TRBV4-1 to TRBJ2-5, with a possible D match to TRBD2 (6 bases). This CDR3 contains 14 residues. CDR1 is MGHRA and CDR2 is YSYEKL in the germline V gene. V lost 0 bases, J lost 5 bases, and 10 bases lay in between. CDR3 amino acids: CASSQEWGEETQYF. The CDR3 region has the DNA TGCGCCAGCAGCCAAGAATGGGGGGAGGAGACCCAGTACTTC.

V and J are TRBV7-2 and TRBJ2-2, with D maybe TRBD1 (5 bases). The germline gives CDR1 SGHTA, CDR2 FQGNSA. V lost 1 base and J lost 6, with 12 bases in between. The CDR3 covers 15 residues. The CDR3 nucleotides are TGTGCCAGCAGCTTAGAAGTAGGGGAAGCCGGGGAGCTGTTTTTT. Protein product: CASSLEVGEAGELFF.

The chain links TRBV7-2 to TRBJ2-1, with a possible D match to TRBD2 (5 bases). Germline V gives CDR1 SGHTA, CDR2 FQGNSA. The V end lost 4 bases, the J end lost 7 bases, and 11 bases lay between the germline ends. This CDR3 spans 13 amino acids. The CDR3 here is CASSSSMQNEQFF. CDR3 DNA sequence: TGTGCCAGCAGCTCTAGCATGCAGAATGAGCAGTTCTTC.

The chain carries TRBV11-2 and TRBJ2-1, with D uncertain. Trimming removed 1 base at V and 4 bases at J, with 5 bases between. This CDR3 spans 13 amino acids. Looked up from germline, CDR1 is SGHAT and CDR2 is FQNNGV. CDR3 nucleotide sequence: TGTGCCAGCAGCTTAGGGCCATACAATGAGCAGTTCTTC. Encoded protein: CASSLGPYNEQFF.

The V call is TRBV13, the J call TRBJ1-6; D perhaps matches TRBD1 (6 bases). V lost 4 bases and J 4 bases, leaving 20 bases between the germline ends. Germline V gene data show CDR1 as PRHDT and CDR2 as FYEKMQ (reference sequence). CDR3 length: 18 residues. The CDR3 bases are TGTGCCAGCAGCTCAGGAATGCGCATACAGGGTTATAATTCACCCCTCCACTTT. It specifies CASSSGMRIQGYNSPLHF.

The chain joins TRBV9 to TRBJ1-4; D is unresolved. V lost 0 bases and J lost 0, with 6 bases in between. In germline, CDR1 is SGDLS, CDR2 YYNGEE. The CDR3 consists of 15 residues. For the CDR3, the DNA is TGTGCCAGCAGCGTAGGGGCTGCAACTAATGAAAAACTGTTTTTT. Translation gives CASSVGAATNEKLFF. Together with reference TRBV9 and TRBJ1-4, the CDR3 gives the full variable domain: DSGVTQTPKHLITATGQRVTLRCSPRSGDLSVYWYQQSLDQGLQFLIQYYNGEERAKGNILERFSAQQFPDLHSELNLSSLELGDSALYFCASSVGAATNEKLFFGSGTQLSVL.

The gene calls are TRBV10-1 and TRBJ1-2; TRBD1 might be the D (5 bases). CDR3 length equals 19 residues. The germline CDR1 and CDR2 sequences are WNHNN and SYGVQD (reference sequence). V was pared by 7 bases and J by 1 base, with 28 bases between. CDR3 DNA sequence: TGCGCCAGCAATTATCCCCAGGGAGGGCAAGAGATGATTAACTATGGCTACACCTTC. It specifies CASNYPQGGQEMINYGYTF.

This clone was found once. The chain joins TRBV10-1 to TRBJ2-2; no clear D gene. This CDR3 region has 12 residues. CDR1 is WNHNN, CDR2 SYGVQD, per germline (reference sequence). V shed 5 bases and J shed 9 bases, with 10 bases lying between them. Here the CDR3 DNA reads TGCGCCAGCAGTCCGGGTCTCCGGGAGCTGTTTTTT. Its protein product is CASSPGLRELFF.

This sequence joins TRBV2 and TRBJ1-5; D is possibly TRBD1 (5 bases). Germline V lookup: CDR1 SNHLY, CDR2 FYNNEI. The CDR3 has 18 amino acids. The V end was cut by 8 bases, the J end by 2 bases, with 25 bases between. The CDR3: CASLTPRETEKCNQPQHF. The DNA of the CDR3 is TGTGCCAGCCTGACACCCCGAGAGACAGAAAAATGCAATCAGCCCCAGCATTTT.

This clone was observed a handful of times. The V and J genes are TRBV7-8 and TRBJ1-1, with D unclear. The CDR3 runs 14 residues. Germline V gene sequence: CDR1 SGHVS, CDR2 FQNEAQ. The V end lost 4 bases, the J end lost 0 bases, and 9 bases lay between the germline ends. CDR3 amino acids: CASSSFSLNTEAFF. CDR3 in DNA: TGTGCCAGCAGCTCCTTTAGTTTGAACACTGAAGCTTTCTTT. The full variable domain, rest sourced from reference TRBV7-8 and TRBJ1-1, is GAGVSQSPRYKVAKRGQDVALRCDPISGHVSLFWYQQALGQGPEFLTYFQNEAQLDKSGLPSDRFFAERPEGSVSTLKIQRTQQEDSAVYLCASSSFSLNTEAFFGQGTRLTVV.

The table lists this clone with a few counts. CDR3 DNA: TGTGCCAGCAGCCAGGGAAGGAATGAGCAGTTCTTC. It is translated as CASSQGRNEQFF. The rearrangement uses TRBV9 and TRBJ2-1; tentative D call: TRBD1 (5 bases). Germline V lookup: CDR1 SGDLS, CDR2 YYNGEE. The CDR3 consists of 12 residues. The V end lost 4 bases, the J end lost 7 bases, and 9 bases lay between the germline ends.

The V gene is TRBV2, the J gene TRBJ2-3, with 7 bases identical to TRBD2. Germline V gene sequence: CDR1 SNHLY, CDR2 FYNNEI. V trimming: 4 bases; J trimming: 5 bases; junction bases outside the gene matches: 6. The CDR3 is 14 residues long. The CDR3 loop reads CASSGEGTIDTQYF. CDR3 in DNA: TGTGCCAGCAGTGGAGAAGGGACTATAGATACGCAGTATTTT.

The V and J genes are TRBV7-6 and TRBJ2-7; no reliable D call. CDR1 and CDR2 from the germline V gene are SGHVS and FNYEAQ. This CDR3 has 13 amino acids. Between the trimmed V and J ends, which lost 5 bases and 2 bases, there was a span of 10 bases. The CDR3: CASSRGDAYEQYF. As DNA, the CDR3 is TGTGCCAGCAGCCGTGGAGACGCCTACGAGCAGTACTTC.

V gene TRBV9 combines with J gene TRBJ1-1; TRBD1 matches at 8 bases. The CDR3 is 15 residues long. CDR1 is SGDLS, CDR2 YYNGEE, per germline. With 1 base clipped from V and 2 bases from J, the junction kept 4 bases outside the gene matches. For the CDR3, the DNA is TGTGCCAGCAGCGTATCAGGGGGCAGCAACACTGAAGCTTTCTTT. This gives the protein CASSVSGGSNTEAFF.

As to this clone: One end of the junction fails to match germline, which may point to a read error. The chain recombines TRBV7-9 with TRBJ1-1, with D possibly matching TRBD1 (5 bases). CDR1 and CDR2 from the germline V gene are SEHNR and FQNEAQ (reference sequence). The CDR3 is 12 residues long. The CDR3 nucleotides are TGTTCCAGCTTAGTCAGGGATACTGAAGCTTTCTTT. Residues: CSSLVRDTEAFF.

The V gene is TRBV6-5, the J gene TRBJ1-1, with D maybe TRBD1 (5 bases). The CDR3 length is 12 residues. The germline CDR1 and CDR2 sequences are MNHEY and SVGAGI. V lost 6 bases and J 7 bases, leaving 12 bases between the germline ends. The CDR3 reads CASSLLGGEAFF. CDR3 nucleotide sequence: TGTGCCAGCAGCCTCCTCGGGGGTGAAGCTTTCTTT.

The V and J genes are TRBV5-1 and TRBJ2-5, with 12 bases fitting TRBD2. Trimming took 0 bases from V and 4 from J; bases not matched to a gene: 4. Germline values: CDR1 SGHRS, CDR2 YFSETQ. CDR3 length: 16 residues. The CDR3 coding sequence is TGCGCCAGCAGCTTGGGACTAGCGGGGGCAGGAGAGACCCAGTACTTC. This encodes CASSLGLAGAGETQYF.

This chain joins TRBV7-9 and TRBJ2-1, with 9 bases aligning to TRBD2. V was pared by 2 bases and J by 16 bases, with 6 bases of the junction left unmatched. Germline-derived CDR1 and CDR2 are SEHNR and FQNEAQ (reference sequence). The CDR3 is made up of 12 amino acids. For the CDR3, the DNA is TGTGCCAGCAGCTTACGAGCGGGGGGCGAATTCTTC. As protein: CASSLRAGGEFF.

This clone was observed a handful of times. This chain joins TRBV13 and TRBJ2-1; maybe TRBD2 (6 bases). CDR3 length: 12 residues. The germline V gene encodes CDR1 PRHDT and CDR2 FYEKMQ (reference sequence). Trimming removed 7 bases at V and 11 bases at J, with 15 bases between. This CDR3 reads CASNTPGDQQFF. In DNA, the CDR3 is TGTGCCAGCAATACCCCGGGAGATCAGCAGTTCTTC.

The chain couples TRBV4-1 to TRBJ1-2, with D tentatively TRBD1 (5 bases). The V and J ends lost 7 bases and 7 bases respectively, with 19 bases between them. Germline V lookup: CDR1 MGHRA, CDR2 YSYEKL. CDR3 length equals 14 residues. As DNA, the CDR3 is TGCGCCAGCAACCCGGGGGAGGGGAGAGGTGGCTACACCTTC. Protein: CASNPGEGRGGYTF.

The J gene is TRBJ1-4, the V gene TRBV5-4, with 7 nucleotides matching TRBD1. Germline V gene sequence: CDR1 SGHNT, CDR2 YYREEE (reference sequence). The CDR3 totals 15 residues. V gave up 3 bases and J gave up 2 bases; unmatched junction bases: 4. The chain's CDR3 is CASSSNRGTNEKLFF. The CDR3 bases are TGTGCCAGCAGCTCCAACAGGGGCACTAATGAAAAACTGTTTTTT.